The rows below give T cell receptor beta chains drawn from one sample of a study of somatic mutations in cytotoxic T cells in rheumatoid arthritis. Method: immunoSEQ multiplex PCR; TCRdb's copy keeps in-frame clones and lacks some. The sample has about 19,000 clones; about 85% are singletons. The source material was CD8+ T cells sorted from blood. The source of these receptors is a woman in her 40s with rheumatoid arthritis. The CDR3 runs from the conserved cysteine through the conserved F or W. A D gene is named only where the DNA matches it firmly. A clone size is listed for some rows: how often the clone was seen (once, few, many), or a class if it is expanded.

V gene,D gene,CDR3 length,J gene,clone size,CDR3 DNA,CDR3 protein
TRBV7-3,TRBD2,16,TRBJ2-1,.,TGTGCCAGCAGCTTACTCCTAGCGGGGGCAAACAATGAGCAGTTCTTC,CASSLLLAGANNEQFF
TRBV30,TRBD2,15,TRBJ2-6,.,TGTGCCGGGGGATGGCGGGGGACTGGGGCCAACGTCCTGACTTTC,CAGGWRGTGANVLTF
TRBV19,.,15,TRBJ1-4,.,TGTGCCAGTAATTGGACAGTTGCAACTAATGAAAAACTGTTTTTT,CASNWTVATNEKLFF
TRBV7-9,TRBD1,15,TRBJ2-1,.,TGTGCCAGCAGCCCCCCCGGGACAGTTGACAATGAGCAGTTCTTC,CASSPPGTVDNEQFF
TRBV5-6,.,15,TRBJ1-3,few,TGTGCCAGCAAGGTTACAGGGTCCTCTGGAAACACCATATATTTT,CASKVTGSSGNTIYF
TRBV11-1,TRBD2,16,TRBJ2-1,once,TGTGCCAGCAGCTTAAGTGCCGCTAGCGGATACAATGAGCAGTTCTTC,CASSLSAASGYNEQFF
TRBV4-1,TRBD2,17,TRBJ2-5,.,TGCGCCAGCAGCCAAGCTGTGGCGACTAGCGGCCAAGAGACCCAGTACTTC,CASSQAVATSGQETQYF
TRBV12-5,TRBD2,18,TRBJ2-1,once,TGTGCTAGTGGTTTGGTACTAAGTTTAGCGGGGGGGGGCAATGAGCAGTTCTTC,CASGLVLSLAGGGNEQFF
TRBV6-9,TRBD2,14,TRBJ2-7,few,TGTGCCAGCAGTGATAGCGGGGGGGCCGACGAGCAGTACTTC,CASSDSGGADEQYF
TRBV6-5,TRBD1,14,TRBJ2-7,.,TGTGCCAGCAAAAGGGGACGGGACAGTCACGAGCAGTACTTC,CASKRGRDSHEQYF
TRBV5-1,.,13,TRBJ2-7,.,TGCGCCAGCAGCTTGCGCAGCTCCTACGAGCAGTACTTC,CASSLRSSYEQYF
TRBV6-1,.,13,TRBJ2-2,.,TGTGCCAGCAGATTTCTTAGAAACGGGGAGCTGTTTTTT,CASRFLRNGELFF
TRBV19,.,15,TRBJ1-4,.,TGTGCCAGTAGTATTCTCCCGGCAACTAATGAAAAACTGTTTTTT,CASSILPATNEKLFF
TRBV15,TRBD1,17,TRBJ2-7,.,TGTGCCACCAGCAGACCAACTCCGGGACAGGACATCCACGAGCAGTACTTC,CATSRPTPGQDIHEQYF
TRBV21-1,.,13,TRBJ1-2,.,TGTGCCAGCAAGCGTTCGGTCTACTATGGCTACACCTTC,CASKRSVYYGYTF
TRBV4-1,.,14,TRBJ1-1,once,TGCGCCAGCAGCGAGTTTGGGATCCGAGGGGGAGCTTTCTTT,CASSEFGIRGGAFF